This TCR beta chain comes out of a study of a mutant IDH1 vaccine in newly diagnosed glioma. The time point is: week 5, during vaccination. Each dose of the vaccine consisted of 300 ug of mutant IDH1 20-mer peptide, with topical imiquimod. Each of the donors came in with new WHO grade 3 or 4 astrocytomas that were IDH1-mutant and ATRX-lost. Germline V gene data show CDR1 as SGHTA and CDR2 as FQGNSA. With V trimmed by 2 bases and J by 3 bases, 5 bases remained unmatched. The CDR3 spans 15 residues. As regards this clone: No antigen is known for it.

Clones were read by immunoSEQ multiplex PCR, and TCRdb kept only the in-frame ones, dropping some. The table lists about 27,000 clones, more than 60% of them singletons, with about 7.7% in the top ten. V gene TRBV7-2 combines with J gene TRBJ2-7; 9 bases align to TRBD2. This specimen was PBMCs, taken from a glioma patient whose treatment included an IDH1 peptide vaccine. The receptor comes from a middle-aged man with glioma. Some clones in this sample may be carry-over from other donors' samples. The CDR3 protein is CASSLRRGGLYEQYF. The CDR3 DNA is TGTGCCAGCAGCTTACGGCGGGGGGGCCTCTACGAGCAGTACTTC.